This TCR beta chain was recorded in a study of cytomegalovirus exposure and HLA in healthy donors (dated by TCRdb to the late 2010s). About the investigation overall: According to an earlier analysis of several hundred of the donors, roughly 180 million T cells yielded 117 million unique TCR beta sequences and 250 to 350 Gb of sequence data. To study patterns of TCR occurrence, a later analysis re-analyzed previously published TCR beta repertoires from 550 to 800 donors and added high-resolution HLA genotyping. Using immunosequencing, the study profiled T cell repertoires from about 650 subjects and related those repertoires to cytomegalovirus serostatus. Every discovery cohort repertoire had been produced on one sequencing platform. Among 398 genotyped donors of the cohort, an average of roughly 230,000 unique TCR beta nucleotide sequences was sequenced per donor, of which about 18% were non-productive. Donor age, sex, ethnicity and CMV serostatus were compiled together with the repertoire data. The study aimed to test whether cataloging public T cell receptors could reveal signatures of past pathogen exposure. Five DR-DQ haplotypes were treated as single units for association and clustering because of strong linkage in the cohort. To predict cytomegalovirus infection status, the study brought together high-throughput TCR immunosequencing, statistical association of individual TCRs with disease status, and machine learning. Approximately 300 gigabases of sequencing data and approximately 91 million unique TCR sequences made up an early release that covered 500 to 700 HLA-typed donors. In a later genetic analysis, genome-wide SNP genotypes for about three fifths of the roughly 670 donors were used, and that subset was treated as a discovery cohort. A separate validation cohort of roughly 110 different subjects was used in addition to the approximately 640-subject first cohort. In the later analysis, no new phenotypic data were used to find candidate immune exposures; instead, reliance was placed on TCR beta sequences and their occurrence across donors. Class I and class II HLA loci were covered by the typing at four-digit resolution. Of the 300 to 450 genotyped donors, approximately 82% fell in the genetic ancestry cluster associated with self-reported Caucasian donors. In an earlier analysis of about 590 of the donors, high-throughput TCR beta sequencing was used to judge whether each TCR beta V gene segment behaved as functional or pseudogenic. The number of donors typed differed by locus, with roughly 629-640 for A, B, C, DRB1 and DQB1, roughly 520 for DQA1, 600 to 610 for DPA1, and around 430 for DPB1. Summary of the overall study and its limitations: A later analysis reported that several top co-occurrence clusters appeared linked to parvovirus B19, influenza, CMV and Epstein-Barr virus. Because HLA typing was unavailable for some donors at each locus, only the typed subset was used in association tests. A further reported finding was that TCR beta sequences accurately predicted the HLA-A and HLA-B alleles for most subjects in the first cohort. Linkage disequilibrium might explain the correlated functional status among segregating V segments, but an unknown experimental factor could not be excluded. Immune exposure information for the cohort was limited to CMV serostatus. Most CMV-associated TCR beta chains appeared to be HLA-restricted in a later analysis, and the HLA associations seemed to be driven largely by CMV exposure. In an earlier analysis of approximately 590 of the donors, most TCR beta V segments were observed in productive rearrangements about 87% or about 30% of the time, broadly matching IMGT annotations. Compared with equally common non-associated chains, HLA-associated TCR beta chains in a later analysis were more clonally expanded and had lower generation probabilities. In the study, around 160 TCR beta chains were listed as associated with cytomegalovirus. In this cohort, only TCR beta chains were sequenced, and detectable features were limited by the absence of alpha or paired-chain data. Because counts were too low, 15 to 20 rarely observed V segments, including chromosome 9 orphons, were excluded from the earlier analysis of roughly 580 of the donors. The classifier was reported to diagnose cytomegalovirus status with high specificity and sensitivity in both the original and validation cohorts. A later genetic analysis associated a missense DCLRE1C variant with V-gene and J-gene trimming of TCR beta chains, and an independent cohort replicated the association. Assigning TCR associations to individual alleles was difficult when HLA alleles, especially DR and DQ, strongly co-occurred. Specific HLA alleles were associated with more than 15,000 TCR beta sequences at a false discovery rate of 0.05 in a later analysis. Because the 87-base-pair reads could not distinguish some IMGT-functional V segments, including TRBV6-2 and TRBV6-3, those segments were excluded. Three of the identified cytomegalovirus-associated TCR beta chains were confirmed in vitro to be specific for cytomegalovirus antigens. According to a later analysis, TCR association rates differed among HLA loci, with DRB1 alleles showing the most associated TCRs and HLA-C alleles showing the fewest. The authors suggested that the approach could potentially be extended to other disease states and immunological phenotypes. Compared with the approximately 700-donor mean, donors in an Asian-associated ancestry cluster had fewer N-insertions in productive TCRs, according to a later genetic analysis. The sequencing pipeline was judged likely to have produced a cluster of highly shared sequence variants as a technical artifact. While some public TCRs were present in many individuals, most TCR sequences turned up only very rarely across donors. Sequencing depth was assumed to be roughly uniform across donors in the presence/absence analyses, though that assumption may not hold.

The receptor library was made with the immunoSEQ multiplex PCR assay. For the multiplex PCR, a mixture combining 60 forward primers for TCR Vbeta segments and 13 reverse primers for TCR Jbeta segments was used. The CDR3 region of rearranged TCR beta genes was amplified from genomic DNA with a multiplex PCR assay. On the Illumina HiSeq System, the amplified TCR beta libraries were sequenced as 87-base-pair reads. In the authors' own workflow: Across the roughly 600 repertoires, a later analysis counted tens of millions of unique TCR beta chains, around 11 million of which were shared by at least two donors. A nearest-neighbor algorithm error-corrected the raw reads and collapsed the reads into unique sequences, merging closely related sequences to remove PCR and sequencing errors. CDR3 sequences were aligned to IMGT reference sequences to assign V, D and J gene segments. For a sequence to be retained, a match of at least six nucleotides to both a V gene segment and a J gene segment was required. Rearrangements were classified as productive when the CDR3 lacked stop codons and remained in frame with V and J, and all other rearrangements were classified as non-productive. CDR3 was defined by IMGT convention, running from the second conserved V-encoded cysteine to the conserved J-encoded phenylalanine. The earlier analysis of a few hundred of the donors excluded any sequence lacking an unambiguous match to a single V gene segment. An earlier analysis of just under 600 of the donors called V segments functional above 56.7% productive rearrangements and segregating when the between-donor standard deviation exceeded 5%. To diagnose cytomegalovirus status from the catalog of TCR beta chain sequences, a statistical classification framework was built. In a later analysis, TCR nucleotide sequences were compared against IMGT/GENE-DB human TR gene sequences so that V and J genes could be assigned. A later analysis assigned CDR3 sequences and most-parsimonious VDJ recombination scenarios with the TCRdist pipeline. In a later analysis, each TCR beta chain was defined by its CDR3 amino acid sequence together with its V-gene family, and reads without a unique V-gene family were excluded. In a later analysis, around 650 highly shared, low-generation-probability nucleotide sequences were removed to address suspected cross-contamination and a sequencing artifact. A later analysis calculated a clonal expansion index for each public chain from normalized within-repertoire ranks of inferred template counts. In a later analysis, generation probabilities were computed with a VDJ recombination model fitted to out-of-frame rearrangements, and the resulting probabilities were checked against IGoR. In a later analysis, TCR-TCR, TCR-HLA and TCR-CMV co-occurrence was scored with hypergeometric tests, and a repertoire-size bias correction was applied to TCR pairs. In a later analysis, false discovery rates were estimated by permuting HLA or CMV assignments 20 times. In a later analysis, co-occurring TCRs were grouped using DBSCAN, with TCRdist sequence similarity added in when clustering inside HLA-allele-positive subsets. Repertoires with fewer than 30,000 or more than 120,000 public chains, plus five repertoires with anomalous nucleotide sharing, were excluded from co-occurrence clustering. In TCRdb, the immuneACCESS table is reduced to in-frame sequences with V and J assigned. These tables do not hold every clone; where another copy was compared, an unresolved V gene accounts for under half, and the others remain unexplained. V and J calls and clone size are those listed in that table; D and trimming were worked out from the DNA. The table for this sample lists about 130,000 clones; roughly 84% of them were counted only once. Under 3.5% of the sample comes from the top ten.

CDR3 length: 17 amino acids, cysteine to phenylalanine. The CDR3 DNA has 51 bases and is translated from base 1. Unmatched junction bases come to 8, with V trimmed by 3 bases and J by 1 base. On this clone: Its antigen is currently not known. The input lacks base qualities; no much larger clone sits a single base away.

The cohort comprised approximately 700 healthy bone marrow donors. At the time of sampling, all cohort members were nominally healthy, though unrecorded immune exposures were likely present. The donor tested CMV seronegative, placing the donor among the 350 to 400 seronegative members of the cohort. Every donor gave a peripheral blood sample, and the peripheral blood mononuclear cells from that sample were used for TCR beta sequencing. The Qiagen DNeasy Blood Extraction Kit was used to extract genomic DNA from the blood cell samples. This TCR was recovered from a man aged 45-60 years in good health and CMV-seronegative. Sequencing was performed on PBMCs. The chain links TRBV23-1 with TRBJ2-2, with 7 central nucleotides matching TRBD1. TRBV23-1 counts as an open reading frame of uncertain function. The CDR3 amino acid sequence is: CASSHPGTVLNTGELFF. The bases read TGCGCCAGCAGTCACCCCGGGACAGTCTTGAACACCGGGGAGCTGTTTTTT.